This entry describes one T cell receptor (beta chain). This entry comes from a study of radiotherapy plus CTLA-4 blockade in lung cancer. Germline V gene data show CDR1 as SNHLY and CDR2 as FYNNEI. V gave up 3 bases and J gave up 3 bases, with 11 bases separating them. The CDR3 consists of 15 residues. The protocol was immunoSEQ multiplex PCR, while the TCRdb copy is restricted to in-frame clones and leaves out a portion. Here the sample spans roughly 66,000 clones, about four fifths being singletons. Sequencing used peripheral blood, obtained from a patient treated with radiotherapy plus ipilimumab. The receptor's source is a human donor with non-small cell lung cancer who had a partial response to radiotherapy plus ipilimumab. The chain couples TRBV2 to TRBJ1-4; tentatively, D is TRBD1 (6 bases). The CDR3 loop is CASSDTGMANEKLFF. The CDR3 DNA sequence: TGTGCCAGCAGTGACACAGGGATGGCTAATGAAAAACTGTTTTTT.